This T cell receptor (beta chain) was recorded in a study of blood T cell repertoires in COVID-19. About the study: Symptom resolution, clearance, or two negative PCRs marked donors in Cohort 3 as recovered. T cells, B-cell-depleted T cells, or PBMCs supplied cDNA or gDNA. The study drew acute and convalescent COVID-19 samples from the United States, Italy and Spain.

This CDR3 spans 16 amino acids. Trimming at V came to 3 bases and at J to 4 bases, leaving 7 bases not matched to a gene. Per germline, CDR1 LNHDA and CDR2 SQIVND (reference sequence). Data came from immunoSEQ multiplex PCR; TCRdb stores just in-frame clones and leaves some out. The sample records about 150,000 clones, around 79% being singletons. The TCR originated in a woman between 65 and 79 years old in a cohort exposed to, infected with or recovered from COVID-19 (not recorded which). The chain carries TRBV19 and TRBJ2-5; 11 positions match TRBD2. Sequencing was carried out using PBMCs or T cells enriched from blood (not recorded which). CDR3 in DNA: TGTGCCAGTAGTATTCAAGGACTAGCGGGTGGAGAGACCCAGTACTTC. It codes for CASSIQGLAGGETQYF.